This section outlines one T cell receptor (beta chain) sequence together with its context. This sample is part of a study of blood T cell repertoires in COVID-19. Across the whole study: Nucleic acid was either cDNA or gDNA, and it came from T cells, B-cell-depleted T cells, or PBMCs.

Participants, roughly 18 to 90 years old, spanned 25 or so US areas. Participant-reported clinical history was the basis for cohort assignment. Germline lookup yields CDR1 MGHRA and CDR2 YSYEKL. The ends were cut back, 3 bases at V and 5 bases at J, with 13 bases in the middle. This CDR3 is 14 amino acids long. Sequenced by immunoSEQ multiplex PCR; TCRdb stores in-frame clones only, minus some. The sample has some 170,000 clones; approximately 84% are singletons. The chain carries TRBV4-1 and TRBJ1-1; D ambiguous. Sequenced sample: PBMCs or T cells enriched from blood (not recorded which). The source of this sequence is a human donor with acute COVID-19. The donor label of this sample is uncertain. This CDR3 reads CASSQATGVTEAFF. CDR3 in DNA: TGCGCCAGCAGCCAGGCAACCGGGGTTACTGAAGCTTTCTTT.